This TCR beta chain was identified during a study of cytomegalovirus exposure and HLA in healthy donors. In the study overall: The 120 or so validation repertoires were produced on the same platform as the roughly 660 repertoires of the first cohort. This was reported in a later analysis.

Comment on this clone: Its antigen remains unknown.

General study findings and limits: Clusters of TCRs from the first cohort tended to co-occur in the approximately 130 validation repertoires (as a later analysis found).

The method was immunoSEQ multiplex PCR; TCRdb's version includes in-frame clones alone and lacks a portion of them. There are a few hundred thousand clones in the sample; around 87% occur only once, and roughly 0.38% lies in the top ten. The germline CDR1 and CDR2 sequences are MNHEY and SMNVEV (reference sequence). Trimming at V came to 5 bases and at J to 3 bases, leaving 7 bases not matched to a gene. This CDR3 has 15 amino acids. Material: PBMCs. The TCR originated in a woman aged 18-30 years in good health and CMV-seronegative. The chain joins TRBV27 to TRBJ2-1; TRBD1 matches 7 bases. CDR3 loop: CASSPGTVNYNEQFF. The CDR3 DNA follows: TGTGCCAGCAGTCCCGGGACAGTAAACTACAATGAGCAGTTCTTC.